The rows below give T cell receptor beta chains drawn from one sample of a study of control samples from healthy donors and cancer patients. Assay used: immunoSEQ multiplex PCR; TCRdb lists only in-frame clones, some missing. The table includes about 160,000 clones, under 95% detected once. The sequenced sample consisted of blood. These TCRs come from a man younger than 35 in good health. Each CDR3 is given with its conserved first and last residue. Fields, in order: V gene, D gene, J gene, clone size, CDR3 DNA, CDR3 protein. The D gene is left open where the match is weak. Clone size is not always given. Where it is, it says once, few, many or a class for expanded clones.

V: TRBV11-2; D: .; J: TRBJ1-1; size: .; DNA: TGTGCCAGCAGCTTGTCAGTGAACACTGAAGCTTTCTTT; CDR3: CASSLSVNTEAFF
V: TRBV29-1; D: .; J: TRBJ1-2; size: once; DNA: TGCAGCGGGGACGGCAACTATGGCTACACCTTC; CDR3: CSGDGNYGYTF
V: TRBV6-5; D: .; J: TRBJ2-5; size: .; DNA: TGTGCCAGCGGGGCTAGCGAGACTGGGACCCAGTACTTC; CDR3: CASGASETGTQYF
V: TRBV29-1; D: .; J: TRBJ2-7; size: .; DNA: TGCAGCGTTGAAAGGGCAGGTAGCTCCTACGAGCAGTACTTC; CDR3: CSVERAGSSYEQYF
V: TRBV6-2/TRBV6-3; D: .; J: TRBJ2-7; size: .; DNA: TGTGCCAGCAGTTACCGTCCGGACATTTTCTCCTACGAGCAGTACTTC; CDR3: CASSYRPDIFSYEQYF
V: TRBV9; D: .; J: TRBJ2-1; size: .; DNA: TGTGCCAGCAGCGTAGAAGGGGAGTACAATGAGCAGTTCTTC; CDR3: CASSVEGEYNEQFF
V: TRBV7-2; D: .; J: TRBJ2-6; size: .; DNA: TGTGCCAGCAGCTCCCAACCCCTTGGGGCCAACGTCCTGACTTTC; CDR3: CASSSQPLGANVLTF
V: TRBV28; D: .; J: TRBJ2-7; size: once; DNA: TGTGCCAGCAGTTTTATTTCATTGATCGGGCCAGCAGCGTACGAGCAGTACTTC; CDR3: CASSFISLIGPAAYEQYF
V: TRBV6-2/TRBV6-3; D: TRBD1; J: TRBJ2-7; size: .; DNA: TGTGCCAGCAGTTACGGCCGAAAAGACAGGGCGAGTGACGAGCAGTACTTC; CDR3: CASSYGRKDRASDEQYF
V: TRBV14; D: TRBD1; J: TRBJ1-2; size: .; DNA: TGTGCCAGCAGCCAAGGTAGACAGGGGGTGAGCGGCTACACCTTC; CDR3: CASSQGRQGVSGYTF
V: TRBV6-5; D: TRBD2; J: TRBJ2-1; size: .; DNA: TGTGCCAGCAGTTATGGGCTAGCGGGAGTCCGAGAGCAGTTCTTC; CDR3: CASSYGLAGVREQFF
V: TRBV2; D: .; J: TRBJ1-1; size: .; DNA: TGTGCCAGCTTTCGGGGCCTGGGGAACACTGAAGCTTTCTTT; CDR3: CASFRGLGNTEAFF
V: TRBV6-5; D: TRBD2; J: TRBJ2-7; size: .; DNA: TGTGCCAGCAGTACCGGACTAGCGGGATCTTACGAGCAGTACTTC; CDR3: CASSTGLAGSYEQYF
V: TRBV30; D: .; J: TRBJ1-2; size: few; DNA: TGTGCCTGGAGCCAAATCAACAGGGTTAGAGGCTATGGCTACACCTTC; CDR3: CAWSQINRVRGYGYTF
V: TRBV30; D: .; J: TRBJ1-2; size: .; DNA: TGTGCCTGGAGATTAGGGAACTATGGCTACACCTTC; CDR3: CAWRLGNYGYTF
V: TRBV5-1; D: TRBD1; J: TRBJ1-5; size: .; DNA: TGCGCCAGCAGACCAATGACAGGGGGCAATCAGCCCCAGCATTTT; CDR3: CASRPMTGGNQPQHF
V: TRBV7-7; D: .; J: TRBJ2-1; size: .; DNA: TGTGCTAGCAGCTTGAGGGGGGCAGGGGGAAGCAATGAGCAGTTCTTC; CDR3: CASSLRGAGGSNEQFF
V: TRBV5-5; D: .; J: TRBJ1-2; size: .; DNA: TGTGCCAGCAGCTTGGAGGACCTAGCTGACTATGGCTACACCTTC; CDR3: CASSLEDLADYGYTF
V: TRBV7-6; D: TRBD2; J: TRBJ2-7; size: .; DNA: TGTGCCAGCAGCTTAGAGGCTAGCGGGAGTCGGGAGCAGTACTTC; CDR3: CASSLEASGSREQYF
V: TRBV4-1; D: TRBD2; J: TRBJ2-3; size: .; DNA: TGCGCCAGCAGCCAAGGACTAGCCCACACAGATACGCAGTATTTT; CDR3: CASSQGLAHTDTQYF
V: TRBV7-8; D: .; J: TRBJ2-7; size: .; DNA: TGTGCCAGCAGCCCTGACCTGGGGGATTACGAGCAGTACTTC; CDR3: CASSPDLGDYEQYF
V: TRBV5-4; D: .; J: TRBJ2-7; size: .; DNA: TGTGCCAGCAGCTTGGATGGGGAGCAGTACTTC; CDR3: CASSLDGEQYF
V: TRBV27; D: .; J: TRBJ1-5; size: .; DNA: TGTGCCAGCGGTACAGGGCGCAATCAGCCCCAGCATTTT; CDR3: CASGTGRNQPQHF
V: TRBV4-1; D: .; J: TRBJ2-1; size: .; DNA: TGCGCCAGCAGCCAATCGGTCTTTGCGAGGAACAATGAGCAGTTCTTC; CDR3: CASSQSVFARNNEQFF
V: TRBV28; D: .; J: TRBJ1-1; size: .; DNA: TGTGCCAGCGGGGTCGCTGAAGCTTTCTTT; CDR3: CASGVAEAFF
V: TRBV5-1; D: TRBD1; J: TRBJ1-6; size: .; DNA: TGCGCCAGCAGTAGGGACAGGGAGAATTCACCCCTCCACTTT; CDR3: CASSRDRENSPLHF
V: TRBV19; D: TRBD1; J: TRBJ1-2; size: .; DNA: TGTGCCAGTAGTGAAGGACAGGGGATGGGGGACTACTATGGCTACACCTTC; CDR3: CASSEGQGMGDYYGYTF
V: TRBV4-1; D: .; J: TRBJ2-3; size: .; DNA: TGCGCCAGCAGCCAAGAACGAGGCACAGATACGCAGTATTTT; CDR3: CASSQERGTDTQYF
V: TRBV2; D: TRBD2; J: TRBJ2-5; size: .; DNA: TGTGCCAGCAGATTTAGTAGCGGGGGTCAAGAGACCCAGTACTTC; CDR3: CASRFSSGGQETQYF
V: TRBV30; D: .; J: TRBJ1-6; size: .; DNA: TGTGCCTTTTATCCTACGGGGAGTCTTTCACCCCTCCACTTT; CDR3: CAFYPTGSLSPLHF
V: TRBV7-2; D: .; J: TRBJ1-5; size: .; DNA: TGTGCCAGCAGCTTAGTTGGCCAGCCCCAGCATTTT; CDR3: CASSLVGQPQHF
V: TRBV10-3; D: .; J: TRBJ1-4; size: .; DNA: TGTGCCATCAGTGAATGGGGGAGCACTAATGAAAAACTGTTTTTT; CDR3: CAISEWGSTNEKLFF
V: TRBV28; D: .; J: TRBJ2-1; size: .; DNA: TGTGCCAGCAGCCCCTACAGGCTTAGCTCCTACAATGAGCAGTTCTTC; CDR3: CASSPYRLSSYNEQFF
V: TRBV28; D: .; J: TRBJ1-2; size: .; DNA: TGTGCCAGCAGTTTATCCGGTTCCTTCGCAGGGCTCCCCTCCTATGGCTACACCTTC; CDR3: CASSLSGSFAGLPSYGYTF